One sample yielded the 24 T cell receptor beta chains listed below, sequenced in a study of blood T cell repertoires in COVID-19. Repertoires were generated with immunoSEQ multiplex PCR, while TCRdb's copy carries only in-frame clones and drops some. The table includes about 42,000 clones, about 77% detected once. The sample comprised peripheral blood. The receptors were sampled from a woman in her seventies with acute or convalescent COVID-19.

This clone was observed a single time. The CDR3 DNA sequence: TGTGCCAGCAGGCCTTTCCCGAGACAGGGAGGCAGCTACTTC. Encoded protein: CASRPFPRQGGSYF. This sequence joins TRBV6-5 and TRBJ2-7; possibly TRBD1 for D (7 bases). The CDR3 length is 14 residues. V was pared by 6 bases and J by 13 bases, with 25 bases between. Looked up from germline, CDR1 is MNHEY and CDR2 is SVGAGI.

The gene calls are TRBV10-1 and TRBJ1-6; TRBD1 agrees at 8 bases. Germline V lookup: CDR1 WNHNN, CDR2 SYGVQD (reference sequence). CDR3 size: 14 residues. V lost 4 bases to trimming and J lost 9 bases; unmatched junction nucleotides: 5. CDR3 in amino acids: CASSGQGAGSPLHF. CDR3 coding DNA: TGCGCCAGCAGTGGGCAGGGGGCCGGTTCACCCCTCCACTTT.

The chain combines TRBV19 with TRBJ1-5; D not resolved. V was shortened by 9 bases and J by 6 bases, with 18 bases between the two germline ends. CDR1 is LNHDA and CDR2 is SQIVND in the germline V gene (reference sequence). The length of the CDR3 is 14 residues. The CDR3 sequence is CASRPRRVAQPQHF. CDR3 DNA sequence: TGTGCCAGCCGACCGAGACGGGTGGCTCAGCCCCAGCATTTT.

This clone was observed a few times. The J gene is TRBJ2-7, the V gene TRBV6-6, with 11 bases matching TRBD1. CDR3 length: 18 amino acids. Trimming removed 5 bases from V and 5 bases from J; junction bases left unmatched: 17. Germline V gene data show CDR1 as MNHNY and CDR2 as SVGAGI (reference sequence). CDR3 sequence: CASSPELLWDRGAHEQYF. In DNA, the CDR3 is TGTGCCAGCAGTCCCGAACTCCTATGGGACAGGGGGGCCCACGAGCAGTACTTC.

In this sample, this clone turned up once. CDR3 sequence: CASSPQSYNSPLHF. CDR3 bases: TGTGCCAGCAGTCCACAGTCCTATAATTCACCCCTCCACTTT. V is TRBV28 and J is TRBJ1-6; D is uncertain. V dropped 5 bases and J dropped 1 base, with 6 bases sitting between them. Germline V lookup: CDR1 MDHEN, CDR2 SYDVKM. There are 14 residues in the CDR3.

CDR3 residues: CATSLRGDYGYTF. The CDR3 nucleotides read TGTGCCACATCCTTGCGGGGGGACTATGGCTACACCTTC. The chain combines TRBV15 with TRBJ1-2, with a tentative D call TRBD1 (5 bases). Trimming cost V 9 bases and J 3 bases, with 14 bases left between them. The CDR3 sequence is 13 residues long. Germline V gene sequence: CDR1 LNHNV, CDR2 YYDKDF (reference sequence).

The chain couples TRBV7-9 to TRBJ2-1; 9 bases match TRBD1. Unmatched junction bases numbered 9, after V lost 1 base and J lost 2 bases. The CDR3 is made up of 18 amino acids. Germline V gives CDR1 SEHNR, CDR2 FQNEAQ (reference sequence). The CDR3 spells CASSLVTRQGDPYNEQFF. DNA for the CDR3: TGTGCCAGCAGCTTAGTAACGCGACAGGGGGATCCCTACAATGAGCAGTTCTTC.

The J gene is TRBJ1-2, the V gene TRBV27, with D maybe TRBD1 (6 bases). The CDR3 totals 13 residues. The V gene's germline CDR1 is MNHEY and CDR2 SMNVEV (reference sequence). Trimming removed 6 bases at V and 4 bases at J, with 12 bases between. Here the CDR3 DNA reads TGTGCCAGCAGACGACAGGTGGGCTATGGCTACACCTTC. It encodes CASRRQVGYGYTF.

The genes are TRBV19 and TRBJ1-1, with 9 bases aligning to TRBD1. The V segment lost 5 bases and the J segment 3 bases; nucleotides outside the gene matches: 10. The CDR3 has 16 amino acids. The V gene's germline CDR1 is LNHDA and CDR2 SQIVND (reference sequence). DNA of the CDR3: TGTGCCAGTAGTCCTCGGACAGGGGATCCTCACACTGAAGCTTTCTTT. The encoded protein is CASSPRTGDPHTEAFF.

The gene calls are TRBV7-8 and TRBJ2-7; unclear D gene. Trimming pared 4 bases from V and 4 bases from J, leaving 5 bases between. Germline lookup yields CDR1 SGHVS and CDR2 FQNEAQ. This CDR3 comprises 11 residues. CDR3 bases: TGTGCCAGCAGCTCCCTGTACGAGCAGTACTTC. Its protein is CASSSLYEQYF.

The J gene is TRBJ1-1, the V gene TRBV6-1; the D gene is possibly TRBD1 (5 bases). The germline CDR1 and CDR2 sequences are MNHNS and SASEGT. This CDR3 region has 15 residues. V was cut by 4 bases and J by 6 bases, with 18 bases left in between. The DNA for the CDR3 is TGTGCCAGCAGTGGAGCGGCAGGGCAGCTATCTGAAGCTTTCTTT. This gives the protein CASSGAAGQLSEAFF.

The rearrangement links TRBV28 to TRBJ1-2; TRBD1 is a possible D gene (6 bases). Trimming removed 2 bases at V and 4 bases at J, with 8 bases between. The CDR3 has 13 residues. CDR1 MDHEN and CDR2 SYDVKM come from the germline V gene. The CDR3 is CASSLGGVYGYTF. Here the CDR3 DNA reads TGTGCCAGCAGTTTAGGGGGCGTCTATGGCTACACCTTC.

V usage is TRBV30 and J usage is TRBJ1-3; D possibly corresponds to TRBD1 (5 bases). The CDR3 has 15 amino acids. Germline V CDR1 and CDR2: GTSNPN, SVGIG (reference sequence). Trimming stripped 2 bases from V and 0 bases from J, with 11 bases between. The DNA of the CDR3 is TGTGCCTGGAGTAGGATGGGGCTCTCTGGAAACACCATATATTTT. This gives the protein CAWSRMGLSGNTIYF.

This clone was detected a few times. The chain has TRBV10-2 and TRBJ1-1; D is possibly TRBD1 (6 bases). This CDR3 has 13 residues. The ends were cut back, 7 bases at V and 3 bases at J, with 12 bases in the middle. Germline CDR1 reads WSHSY; CDR2 reads SAAADI. CDR3 sequence: CASKETGDTEAFF. The CDR3 DNA sequence: TGCGCCAGCAAGGAGACAGGAGACACTGAAGCTTTCTTT.

The CDR3 sequence: CATSRAQGANYGYTF. CDR3 DNA: TGTGCCACCAGCAGGGCCCAGGGGGCAAACTATGGCTACACCTTC. The V and J genes are TRBV15 and TRBJ1-2; 8 nucleotides align to TRBD1. The length of the CDR3 is 15 residues. The germline V gene has CDR1 LNHNV and CDR2 YYDKDF (reference sequence). After removal of 3 bases from V and 2 bases from J, the junction contained 5 bases not matched to a gene.

This clone has just one count. CDR3 sequence (DNA): TGTGCCAGCAGTGAAACTAGCGCCAGCTCCTACAATGAGCAGTTCTTC. This encodes CASSETSASSYNEQFF. V gene TRBV6-1 combines with J gene TRBJ2-1, with 7 bases lining up with TRBD2. The CDR3 is 16 amino acids. Germline CDR1 MNHNS, CDR2 SASEGT. The J segment lost 0 bases and the V segment lost 2 bases, leaving 4 bases of the junction unmatched.

This clone was seen ten or more times. The V and J genes are TRBV10-3 and TRBJ1-2; 9 bases agree with TRBD1. Germline V gene data show CDR1 as ENHRY and CDR2 as SYGVKD. With 2 bases clipped from V and 7 bases from J, the junction kept 8 bases outside the gene matches. This CDR3 has 15 amino acids. This chain's CDR3 is CAISEITGGRSGYTF. CDR3 coding DNA: TGTGCCATCAGTGAGATTACAGGGGGCCGTAGTGGCTACACCTTC.

This chain links TRBV2 with TRBJ2-3; 7 bases are shared with TRBD2. V lost 1 base, J lost 1 base, and 5 bases stayed unmatched. CDR1 and CDR2 (germline): SNHLY, FYNNEI. The length of the CDR3 is 16 residues. This chain's CDR3 is CASSEVSGARTDTQYF. The CDR3 nucleotides read TGTGCCAGCAGTGAAGTGAGCGGGGCCCGCACAGATACGCAGTATTTT.

The chain links TRBV6-5 to TRBJ1-5; TRBD1 is a possible D gene (5 bases). CDR3 length: 13 amino acids. The germline V gene encodes CDR1 MNHEY and CDR2 SVGAGI. Between the trimmed V and J ends, which lost 6 bases and 7 bases, there was a span of 13 bases. The CDR3 reads CASRGGSVQPQHF. The DNA of the CDR3 is TGTGCCAGCAGGGGGGGGTCCGTGCAGCCCCAGCATTTT.

V usage is TRBV6-5 and J usage is TRBJ2-7; D not certain. Germline CDR1 MNHEY, CDR2 SVGAGI. The CDR3 sequence is 15 residues long. V shed 7 bases and J shed 2 bases, with 18 bases lying between them. The CDR3 sequence: CASNLVGGSPYEQYF. The CDR3 DNA reads as TGTGCCAGCAACCTTGTCGGCGGTAGTCCCTACGAGCAGTACTTC.

The chain couples TRBV4-3 to TRBJ1-1; 7 bases map to TRBD1. The CDR3 is 14 amino acids. V shed 4 bases and J 1 base; nucleotides not matched to a gene: 3. Looked up from germline, CDR1 is LGHNA and CDR2 is YSLEER. The CDR3 region is CASSRRQGNTEAFF. In DNA, the CDR3 is TGCGCCAGCAGCCGTAGACAGGGGAACACTGAAGCTTTCTTT.

This clone was counted ten times or more. The same CDR3 can be traced to other DNA sequences in this sample. This chain uses TRBV6-5 with TRBJ1-1, with 7 bases that match TRBD1. CDR3 length equals 13 residues. V dropped 6 bases and J dropped 3; count of bases not matched to a gene: 4. Germline CDR1 MNHEY, CDR2 SVGAGI. The CDR3 coding sequence is TGTGCCAGCAGGATTCAGGGGGACACTGAAGCTTTCTTT. Translated, it gives CASRIQGDTEAFF.

V is TRBV11-2 and J is TRBJ2-5; no clear D. The CDR3 has 13 residues. Trimming left V 1 base short and J 5 bases short, with 8 bases between. The germline V gene has CDR1 SGHAT and CDR2 FQNNGV. In nucleotides, the CDR3 is TGTGCCAGCAGCTTAGCAGGTTTGGAGACCCAGTACTTC. Residues: CASSLAGLETQYF.

The rearrangement joins TRBV6-5 to TRBJ2-5; the D gene is possibly TRBD2 (6 bases). CDR1 and CDR2 (germline): MNHEY, SVGAGI. This CDR3 comprises 14 residues. V gave up 4 bases and J gave up 1 base, with 10 bases separating them. In DNA form, the CDR3 reads TGTGCCAGCAGTTCCACGGGAGTCCAAGAGACCCAGTACTTC. Amino acids: CASSSTGVQETQYF.